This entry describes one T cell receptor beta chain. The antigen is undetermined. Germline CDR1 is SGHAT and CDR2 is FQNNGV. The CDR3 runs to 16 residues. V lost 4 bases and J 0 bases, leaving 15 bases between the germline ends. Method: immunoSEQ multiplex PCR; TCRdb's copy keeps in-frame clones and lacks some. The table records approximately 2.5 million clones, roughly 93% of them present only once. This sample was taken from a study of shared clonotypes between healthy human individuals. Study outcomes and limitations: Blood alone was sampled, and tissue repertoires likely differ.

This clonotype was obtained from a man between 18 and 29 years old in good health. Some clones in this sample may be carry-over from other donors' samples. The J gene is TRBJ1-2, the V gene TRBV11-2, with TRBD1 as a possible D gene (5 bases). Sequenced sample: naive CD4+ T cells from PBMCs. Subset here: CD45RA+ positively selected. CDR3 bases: TGTGCCAGCAGCTCTCCCGGGGCCGTGACTAACTATGGCTACACCTTC. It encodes CASSSPGAVTNYGYTF. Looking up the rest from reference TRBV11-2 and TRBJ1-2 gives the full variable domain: EAGVAQSPRYKIIEKRQSVAFWCNPISGHATLYWYQQILGQGPKLLIQFQNNGVVDDSQLPKDRFSAERLKGVDSTLKIQPAKLEDSAVYLCASSSPGAVTNYGYTFGSGTRLTVV.